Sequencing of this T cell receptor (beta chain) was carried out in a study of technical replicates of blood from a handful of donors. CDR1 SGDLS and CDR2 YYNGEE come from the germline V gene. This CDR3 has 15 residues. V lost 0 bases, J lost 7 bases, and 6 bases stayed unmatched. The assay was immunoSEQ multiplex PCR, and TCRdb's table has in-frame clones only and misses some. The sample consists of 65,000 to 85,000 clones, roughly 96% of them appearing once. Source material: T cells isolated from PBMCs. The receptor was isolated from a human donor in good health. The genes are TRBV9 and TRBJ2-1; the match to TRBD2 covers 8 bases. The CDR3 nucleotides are TGTGCCAGCAGCGTAGGGATCGGGAGGGGGAATGAGCAGTTCTTC. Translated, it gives CASSVGIGRGNEQFF.